These 18 T cell receptor beta chains were all obtained from the same sample, sequenced in a study of blood T cell repertoires in COVID-19. Clones were sequenced by immunoSEQ multiplex PCR, and TCRdb holds only the in-frame ones, with some missing. The sample has under 200,000 clones; 80% to 90% are singletons. Sequences were obtained from peripheral blood. These receptor sequences come from a man aged 70-80 years with active or convalescent COVID-19.

V gene TRBV7-2 combines with J gene TRBJ2-5; tentative D call: TRBD2 (6 bases). CDR3 length: 16 residues. Germline V gene data show CDR1 as SGHTA and CDR2 as FQGNSA. Trimming shortened V by 3 bases and J by 2 bases, and 16 bases separated the two germline ends. CDR3 bases: TGTGCCAGCAGCTTGGGTTTTAGCGGACGACAAGAGACCCAGTACTTC. It encodes CASSLGFSGRQETQYF.

V and J are TRBV6-2 or TRBV6-3 and TRBJ2-7; TRBD1 agrees at 8 bases. V lost 5 bases to trimming and J lost 4 bases; unmatched junction nucleotides: 13. CDR1 is MNHEY, CDR2 SVGEGT, per germline. The CDR3 has 16 amino acids. DNA of the CDR3: TGTGCCAGCAGTCGAATCGGGACAGGTGGGTTTTACGAGCAGTACTTC. Translated, it gives CASSRIGTGGFYEQYF.

The chain uses TRBV28 and TRBJ2-1, with D possibly being TRBD2 (6 bases). This CDR3 contains 15 residues. Per the germline V gene, CDR1 is MDHEN and CDR2 is SYDVKM. Trimming stripped 4 bases from V and 0 bases from J, with 10 bases between. CDR3: CASSYTSFSYNEQFF. Written as DNA, the CDR3 is TGTGCCAGCAGTTATACTAGCTTCTCCTACAATGAGCAGTTCTTC.

Worth noting for this clone: At the DNA level, this CDR3 is encoded by other sequences in the same sample as well. The chain employs TRBV19 and TRBJ1-2; possible D gene TRBD1, 6 bases. CDR3 length: 14 residues. Germline V gene sequence: CDR1 LNHDA, CDR2 SQIVND (reference sequence). V was pared by 2 bases and J by 2 bases, with 9 bases between. The CDR3 bases are TGTGCCAGTAGTATATTGGGGGCAAACTATGGCTACACCTTC. Encoded protein: CASSILGANYGYTF. The complete variable domain, with remaining parts taken from reference TRBV19 and TRBJ1-2, reads DGGITQSPKYLFRKEGQNVTLSCEQNLNHDAMYWYRQDPGQGLRLIYYSQIVNDFQKGDIAEGYSVSREKKESFPLTVTSAQKNPTAFYLCASSILGANYGYTFGSGTRLTVV.

The chain couples TRBV5-1 to TRBJ2-5; possible D gene TRBD1, 6 bases. V was clipped by 4 bases and J by 4 bases, with 11 bases between them. This CDR3 has 13 residues. Germline CDR1 and CDR2: SGHRS and YFSETQ. The CDR3 DNA reads as TGCGCCAGCAGCCCCAGGGGAATAGAGACCCAGTACTTC. Translated, it gives CASSPRGIETQYF.

A remark on this clone: The sample has other DNA sequences that encode this CDR3 too. V gene TRBV5-1 combines with J gene TRBJ1-2; 7 bases are shared with TRBD1. In germline, CDR1 is SGHRS, CDR2 YFSETQ. The V segment lost 3 bases and the J segment 2 bases; nucleotides outside the gene matches: 1. CDR3 length: 13 amino acids. CDR3 nucleotides: TGCGCCAGCAGCTCGGGACAGAACTATGGCTACACCTTC. Translating gives CASSSGQNYGYTF. Full variable domain (missing parts from reference TRBV5-1 and TRBJ1-2): KAGVTQTPRYLIKTRGQQVTLSCSPISGHRSVSWYQQTPGQGLQFLFEYFSETQRNKGNFPGRFSGRQFSNSRSEMNVSTLELGDSALYLCASSSGQNYGYTFGSGTRLTVV.

This clone was observed a handful of times. The CDR3 loop reads CASSRGVTGVNEQFF. As DNA, the CDR3 is TGCGCCAGCAGCCGAGGGGTAACAGGGGTCAATGAGCAGTTCTTC. This sequence joins TRBV5-1 and TRBJ2-1, with TRBD1 matching over 7 bases. Germline loops: CDR1 SGHRS, CDR2 YFSETQ. V shed 4 bases and J 6 bases; nucleotides not matched to a gene: 10. The CDR3 spans 15 residues.

The rearrangement uses TRBV30 and TRBJ1-2; 9 bases agree with TRBD1. CDR3 length equals 14 residues. From germline, CDR1 is GTSNPN and CDR2 SVGIG (reference sequence). V lost 3 bases, J lost 4 bases, and 6 bases stayed unmatched. CDR3 coding DNA: TGTGCCTGGAGACCACAGGGGGCTGGCTATGGCTACACCTTC. Translating gives CAWRPQGAGYGYTF. Looking up the rest from reference TRBV30 and TRBJ1-2 gives the full variable domain: SQTIHQWPATLVQPVGSPLSLECTVEGTSNPNLYWYRQAAGRGLQLLFYSVGIGQISSEVPQNLSASRPQDRQFILSSKKLLLSDSGFYLCAWRPQGAGYGYTFGSGTRLTVV.

This chain uses TRBV19 with TRBJ1-5, with TRBD1 as a possible D gene (5 bases). The CDR3 is 16 residues long. Trimming left V 7 bases short and J 0 bases short, with 16 bases between. The germline V gene has CDR1 LNHDA and CDR2 SQIVND (reference sequence). The CDR3 region has the DNA TGTGCCAGTACCTCAAGGTACGGGGGTAGCAATCAGCCCCAGCATTTT. The encoded protein is CASTSRYGGSNQPQHF.

This chain connects TRBV19 to TRBJ2-3; D may be TRBD1 (7 bases). V lost 5 bases to trimming and J lost 6 bases, with 12 bases between them. Per germline, CDR1 LNHDA and CDR2 SQIVND (reference sequence). CDR3 length: 13 amino acids. The CDR3: CASSPTGTDTQYF. The DNA for the CDR3 is TGTGCCAGTAGTCCGACAGGGACTGATACGCAGTATTTT.

The rearrangement uses TRBV27 and TRBJ2-7, with 8 bases identical to TRBD1. Germline CDR1 MNHEY, CDR2 SMNVEV (reference sequence). The CDR3 is 14 amino acids. Trimming removed 5 bases from V and 2 bases from J; junction bases left unmatched: 5. The CDR3 DNA reads TGTGCCAGCAGTGCCCGACAGGGGACCTACGAGCAGTACTTC. Translation gives CASSARQGTYEQYF.

The chain carries TRBV2 and TRBJ1-5, with 8 bases identical to TRBD1. The CDR3 sequence is 15 residues long. J lost 3 bases, V lost 8 bases, and 9 bases had no gene match. Germline lookup yields CDR1 SNHLY and CDR2 FYNNEI. The CDR3 nucleotides read TGTGCCAGCGCATTACAGGGGGTAAACAATCAGCCCCAGCATTTT. It specifies CASALQGVNNQPQHF.

The chain uses TRBV6-5 and TRBJ1-6; TRBD1 agrees at 9 bases. CDR3 length: 14 amino acids. CDR1 MNHEY and CDR2 SVGAGI come from the germline V gene. Trimming removed 6 bases from V and 10 bases from J; junction bases left unmatched: 7. The DNA of the CDR3 is TGTGCCAGCAGCGAGACAGGGGGGAACTCACCCCTCCACTTT. This codes for CASSETGGNSPLHF.

The chain combines TRBV6-1 with TRBJ2-7; TRBD1 is a possible D gene (6 bases). This CDR3 comprises 14 residues. Trimming took off 6 bases at V and 5 bases at J, with 17 bases between the two ends. Looked up from germline, CDR1 is MNHNS and CDR2 is SASEGT. In DNA form, the CDR3 reads TGTGCCAGCAGAACGACAGGTGGCCTGGACGAGCAGTACTTC. Its protein product is CASRTTGGLDEQYF.

This clone was detected only once. J is TRBJ2-2 and V is TRBV29-1; D possibly corresponds to TRBD1 (6 bases). Trimming shortened V by 6 bases and J by 7 bases, and 18 bases separated the two germline ends. Germline lookup yields CDR1 SQVTM and CDR2 ANQGSEA. The CDR3 loop spans 14 amino acids. Here the CDR3 reads CSVGAGVLGGELFF. DNA of the CDR3: TGCAGCGTGGGTGCAGGGGTTTTGGGCGGGGAGCTGTTTTTT.

This clone was seen only a few times. This chain links TRBV4-1 with TRBJ2-1, with 10 bases fitting TRBD1. This CDR3 contains 18 residues. CDR1 and CDR2 from the germline V gene are MGHRA and YSYEKL. The V gene end was trimmed by 4 bases and the J gene end by 0 bases; junction bases not matched to a gene: 9. For the CDR3, the DNA is TGCGCCAGCAGCCTATCGGACAGGGGGTTTAGCTCCTACAATGAGCAGTTCTTC. Protein sequence: CASSLSDRGFSSYNEQFF.

This chain uses TRBV3-1 (or the pseudogene TRBV3-2) with TRBJ1-4; D uncertain. CDR1 LGHDT and CDR2 YNNKEL come from the germline V gene (reference sequence). The CDR3 covers 14 residues. Trimming stripped 0 bases from V and 10 bases from J, with 12 bases between. As DNA, the CDR3 is TGTGCCAGCAGCCAAGATTCTGGGCCGCCAAAACTGTTTTTT. Translating gives CASSQDSGPPKLFF.

The gene calls are TRBV11-2 and TRBJ2-2, with 7 bases matching TRBD2. The CDR3 runs 16 residues. Trimming removed 1 base from V and 1 base from J; junction bases left unmatched: 3. Germline CDR1 reads SGHAT; CDR2 reads FQNNGV. DNA of the CDR3: TGTGCCAGCAGCTTAGTTGCGGGGGAGAACACCGGGGAGCTGTTTTTT. Its protein product is CASSLVAGENTGELFF.